These 28 T cell receptor beta chains share one sample of origin, sequenced in a study of OX40 agonist ivuxolimab in advanced cancers. The method was immunoSEQ multiplex PCR; TCRdb's version includes in-frame clones alone and lacks a portion of them. The sample holds about 83,000 clones, more than 80% seen once. The sequences come from CD4+ or CD8+ T cells sorted from blood, collected in a trial of the OX40 agonist ivuxolimab. All receptors come from an adult with an advanced solid tumor such as melanoma, head and neck, liver or kidney cancer.

The chain has TRBV11-2 and TRBJ2-2, with unresolved D. The V gene's germline CDR1 is SGHAT and CDR2 FQNNGV. The CDR3 length is 13 residues. V was trimmed by 1 base and J by 5 bases, leaving 5 bases between them. CDR3 nucleotide sequence: TGTGCCAGCAGCTTAGCTCGAACCGGGGAGCTGTTTTTT. The encoded protein is CASSLARTGELFF.

The rearrangement links TRBV5-1 to TRBJ1-6; D possibly corresponds to TRBD1 (5 bases). CDR1 is SGHRS, CDR2 YFSETQ, per germline. This CDR3 has 14 residues. Trimming removed 4 bases at V and 8 bases at J, with 13 bases between. CDR3 DNA sequence: TGCGCCAGCAGCGATCAGGGTATGGATTCACCCCTCCACTTT. It yields the protein CASSDQGMDSPLHF.

The V and J genes are TRBV27 and TRBJ2-1; 9 bases are a match to TRBD2. Germline CDR1 is MNHEY and CDR2 is SMNVEV (reference sequence). The CDR3 covers 15 residues. V lost 2 bases, J lost 6 bases, and 5 bases stayed unmatched. CDR3 amino acids: CASSLVGGRVNEQFF. The CDR3 DNA follows: TGTGCCAGCAGTTTAGTGGGCGGGAGGGTCAATGAGCAGTTCTTC.

Of note for this clone: The same CDR3 is also encoded by other DNA sequences in this sample. The chain recombines TRBV5-6 with TRBJ2-3; no clear D. Germline CDR1 SGHDT, CDR2 YYEEEE. The germline V and J ends were trimmed by 5 bases and 0 bases, with 4 bases remaining between them. The CDR3 has 12 amino acids. This chain's CDR3 is CASSLSTDTQYF. DNA for the CDR3: TGTGCCAGCAGTCTCAGCACAGATACGCAGTATTTT.

V is TRBV4-1 and J is TRBJ2-7, with 10 bases fitting TRBD1. The germline V gene encodes CDR1 MGHRA and CDR2 YSYEKL. V gave up 2 bases and J gave up 7 bases; unmatched junction bases: 8. The CDR3 length is 15 residues. This chain's CDR3 is CASSQQTGGSGEQYF. The CDR3 nucleotides read TGCGCCAGCAGCCAACAGACAGGGGGCTCAGGGGAGCAGTACTTC.

This chain uses TRBV27 with TRBJ2-3; D is possibly TRBD2 (5 bases). CDR1 MNHEY and CDR2 SMNVEV come from the germline V gene (reference sequence). Between the trimmed V and J ends, which lost 2 bases and 4 bases, there was a span of 19 bases. There are 17 residues in the CDR3. CDR3: CASSLDAGSVDSDTQYF. DNA for the CDR3: TGTGCCAGCAGTTTAGACGCGGGCTCGGTGGATTCAGATACGCAGTATTTT.

The chain recombines TRBV30 with TRBJ1-1; no firm D call. V was pared by 8 bases and J by 0 bases, with 16 bases between. The germline V gene encodes CDR1 GTSNPN and CDR2 SVGIG (reference sequence). This CDR3 comprises 14 residues. The CDR3 spells CAGREGQLNTEAFF. In nucleotides, the CDR3 is TGTGCCGGACGGGAAGGTCAGTTGAACACTGAAGCTTTCTTT.

The genes are TRBV9 and TRBJ2-3, with D unclear. V was clipped by 4 bases and J by 2 bases, with 5 bases between them. Germline CDR1 reads SGDLS; CDR2 reads YYNGEE. The CDR3 runs to 12 residues. The chain's CDR3 is CASSYLTDTQYF. In nucleotides, the CDR3 is TGTGCCAGCAGCTACCTCACAGATACGCAGTATTTT.

This chain uses TRBV28 with TRBJ2-1, with TRBD2 identical over 15 bases. V gave up 6 bases and J gave up 0 bases; unmatched junction bases: 6. The CDR3 spans 18 residues. In germline, CDR1 is MDHEN, CDR2 SYDVKM. The CDR3 DNA is TGTGCCAGCAGCCTTGGACTAGCGGGGGGGAGCTCCTACAATGAGCAGTTCTTC. Amino acids: CASSLGLAGGSSYNEQFF. The entire variable domain, with the rest obtained from reference TRBV28 and TRBJ2-1, is as follows: DVKVTQSSRYLVKRTGEKVFLECVQDMDHENMFWYRQDPGLGLRLIYFSYDVKMKEKGDIPEGYSVSREKKERFSLILESASTNQTSMYLCASSLGLAGGSSYNEQFFGPGTRLTVL.

The chain employs TRBV27 and TRBJ1-1; maybe TRBD1 (6 bases). Germline V gene data show CDR1 as MNHEY and CDR2 as SMNVEV (reference sequence). V gave up 5 bases and J gave up 2 bases, with 12 bases separating them. The CDR3 contains 14 residues. In DNA form, the CDR3 reads TGTGCCAGCAGTCTACAGGGTTTCAACACTGAAGCTTTCTTT. The encoded protein is CASSLQGFNTEAFF.

The chain has TRBV21-1 and TRBJ1-2; the table's D call TRBD1 went unverified against the DNA. TRBV21-1 is flagged as a pseudogene. The CDR3 is made up of 15 amino acids. The CDR3 DNA reads TGTGCCACCTTTTACCGGGACAGGGCATTCCATGGCTACACCTTC. It codes for CATFYRDRAFHGYTF.

The chain links TRBV19 to TRBJ1-4; 7 bases map to TRBD1. Trimming cost V 5 bases and J 3 bases; bases outside gene matches: 3. Per germline, CDR1 LNHDA and CDR2 SQIVND (reference sequence). This CDR3 is built from 14 residues. CDR3 nucleotide sequence: TGTGCCAGTAGTCCAGGGACAGCTAATGAAAAACTGTTTTTT. Translating gives CASSPGTANEKLFF.

This chain connects TRBV29-1 to TRBJ2-5; D is unclear. Trimming pared 0 bases from V and 1 base from J, leaving 6 bases between. Germline V gene sequence: CDR1 SQVTM, CDR2 ANQGSEA. This CDR3 spans 13 amino acids. Written as DNA, the CDR3 is TGCAGCGTTGAAGAAGGGTCCCAAGAGACCCAGTACTTC. Amino acid sequence: CSVEEGSQETQYF.

The chain combines TRBV5-1 with TRBJ2-2; 7 bases are a match to TRBD1. The germline gives CDR1 SGHRS, CDR2 YFSETQ. V lost 0 bases to trimming and J lost 6 bases; unmatched junction nucleotides: 2. The CDR3 is 14 residues long. Written as DNA, the CDR3 is TGCGCCAGCAGCTTGGCAACAGGGGCCGGGGAGCTGTTTTTT. Translating it yields CASSLATGAGELFF.

The V and J genes are TRBV28 and TRBJ1-1; maybe TRBD1 (6 bases). The germline V gene encodes CDR1 MDHEN and CDR2 SYDVKM. The CDR3 consists of 14 residues. V was trimmed by 3 bases and J by 3 bases, leaving 11 bases between them. In DNA form, the CDR3 reads TGTGCCAGCAGTTTCTCTTGGGGGCACACTGAAGCTTTCTTT. The encoded protein is CASSFSWGHTEAFF. Complete variable domain (other parts from reference TRBV28 and TRBJ1-1): DVKVTQSSRYLVKRTGEKVFLECVQDMDHENMFWYRQDPGLGLRLIYFSYDVKMKEKGDIPEGYSVSREKKERFSLILESASTNQTSMYLCASSFSWGHTEAFFGQGTRLTVV.

V gene TRBV27 combines with J gene TRBJ2-1; D is possibly TRBD1 or TRBD2 (5 bases each). V was cut by 6 bases and J by 0 bases, with 15 bases left in between. This CDR3 region has 16 residues. Looked up from germline, CDR1 is MNHEY and CDR2 is SMNVEV (reference sequence). CDR3 nucleotide sequence: TGTGCCAGCAGCTCCCGTCTGGGGGACTCCTACAATGAGCAGTTCTTC. This gives the protein CASSSRLGDSYNEQFF.

This chain links TRBV9 with TRBJ1-2; D gene uncertain. The CDR3 loop spans 13 amino acids. From germline, CDR1 is SGDLS and CDR2 YYNGEE. V lost 0 bases, J lost 8 bases, and 11 bases lay in between. The CDR3 loop is CASSVGRSGGYTF. In DNA form, the CDR3 reads TGTGCCAGCAGCGTAGGCAGGAGTGGCGGCTACACCTTC.

V usage is TRBV6-6 and J usage is TRBJ2-2; tentative D call: TRBD2 (7 bases). Trimming left V 8 bases short and J 7 bases short, with 14 bases between. Germline assignment: CDR1 MNHNY and CDR2 SVGAGI (reference sequence). The CDR3 loop spans 13 amino acids. The CDR3 region has the DNA TGTGCCAGCGGGGGGGCCTTGGGCGGGGAGCTGTTTTTT. Its translation: CASGGALGGELFF.

This sequence joins TRBV30 and TRBJ2-1; D gene ambiguous. Germline CDR1 is GTSNPN and CDR2 is SVGIG (reference sequence). There are 13 residues in the CDR3. V lost 1 base and J lost 8, with 12 bases in between. The CDR3 bases are TGTGCCTGGAGTGGGACCCTCAATTATGAGCAGTTCTTC. As protein: CAWSGTLNYEQFF.

This clone came up once. CDR3 DNA sequence: TGCGCCAGCAGCCAAGATTCAGTCCTGAGCTCCTACAATGAGCAGTTCTTC. Translating it yields CASSQDSVLSSYNEQFF. The V and J genes are TRBV4-3 and TRBJ2-1; D gene unclear. CDR3 length equals 17 residues. V was clipped by 0 bases and J by 0 bases, with 12 bases between them. Looked up from germline, CDR1 is LGHNA and CDR2 is YSLEER.

The rearrangement uses TRBV30 and TRBJ1-5, with a tentative D call TRBD1 (5 bases). The CDR3 spans 16 residues. The V end was cut by 2 bases, the J end by 3 bases, with 17 bases between. Germline V gene sequence: CDR1 GTSNPN, CDR2 SVGIG (reference sequence). The CDR3 DNA reads as TGTGCCTGGAGTTCAGGGTATAGCATAGTCAATCAGCCCCAGCATTTT. Protein product: CAWSSGYSIVNQPQHF.

The V call is TRBV4-3, the J call TRBJ2-1, with D possibly being TRBD1 or TRBD2 (6 bases each). Per the germline V gene, CDR1 is LGHNA and CDR2 is YSLEER. The CDR3 consists of 16 residues. The V and J ends lost 0 bases and 3 bases respectively, with 12 bases between them. CDR3 loop: CASSQDGGGNYNEQFF. The DNA for the CDR3 is TGCGCCAGCAGCCAAGACGGAGGGGGGAACTACAATGAGCAGTTCTTC.

V usage is TRBV7-9 and J usage is TRBJ1-1; possible D gene TRBD1, 6 bases. Trimming removed 3 bases from V and 11 bases from J, with 16 bases in between. The CDR3 length is 13 residues. Germline V lookup: CDR1 SEHNR, CDR2 FQNEAQ (reference sequence). The CDR3 protein is CASSFAGGPRAFF. CDR3 DNA: TGTGCCAGCAGCTTTGCCGGGGGGCCTCGGGCTTTCTTT.

The V gene is TRBV27, the J gene TRBJ2-3, with D unclear. Germline assignment: CDR1 MNHEY and CDR2 SMNVEV (reference sequence). This CDR3 has 14 amino acids. The CDR3 here is CASGDRASTDTQYF. The CDR3 bases are TGTGCATCGGGCGACCGGGCTAGCACAGATACGCAGTATTTT.

The V and J genes are TRBV6-5 and TRBJ2-7, with D unclear. V was pared by 2 bases and J by 5 bases, with 13 bases between. Germline lookup yields CDR1 MNHEY and CDR2 SVGAGI. There are 14 residues in the CDR3. The CDR3 DNA sequence: TGTGCCAGCAGTTACGCTGACCCCTGGGACGAGCAGTACTTC. Translating it yields CASSYADPWDEQYF.

The CDR3 sequence: CASSFEESSYNEQFF. The CDR3 region has the DNA TGTGCCAGCAGTTTTGAGGAGAGCTCCTACAATGAGCAGTTCTTC. This chain uses TRBV27 with TRBJ2-1; D is unresolved. V dropped 3 bases and J dropped 0 bases, with 9 bases sitting between them. The germline V gene encodes CDR1 MNHEY and CDR2 SMNVEV (reference sequence). CDR3 length: 15 residues.

The chain couples TRBV9 to TRBJ2-3; D is tentatively TRBD1 or TRBD2 (5 bases each). The germline CDR1 and CDR2 sequences are SGDLS and YYNGEE. CDR3 size: 15 residues. The V and J ends lost 0 bases and 5 bases respectively, with 13 bases between them. The DNA for the CDR3 is TGTGCCAGCAGCGTAGACGGTGGGGGAGAAGATACGCAGTATTTT. Encoded protein: CASSVDGGGEDTQYF.

The chain has TRBV13 and TRBJ2-7, with TRBD1 matching over 10 bases. This CDR3 has 13 amino acids. J lost 6 bases, V lost 5 bases, and 4 bases had no gene match. CDR1 is PRHDT and CDR2 is FYEKMQ in the germline V gene (reference sequence). CDR3 bases: TGTGCCAGCAGCACGGGACAGGGGCGCGAGCAGTACTTC. As protein: CASSTGQGREQYF.